The text below deals with one T cell receptor beta chain. What it binds is unknown. This sample is part of a study of CD8 T cells in ankylosing spondylitis. Whole-study results and caveats: Relatively rare in peripheral blood, disease-linked clones were also CD8+.

TCRdb passed the 5' RACE reads through MiXCR, listing each CDR3 protein once. The sample lists a few hundred thousand distinct CDR3 sequences; 24% were seen once. With V trimmed by 6 bases and J by 8 bases, 18 bases remained unmatched. The CDR3 has 17 amino acids. The origin of this receptor is a male donor with ankylosing spondylitis or in good health (not recorded which). Material for sequencing was blood, either unsorted or a sorted T cell fraction (not recorded which). This chain links TRBV12-3 or TRBV12-4 with TRBJ2-1; 8 bases line up with TRBD2. The CDR3 sequence: CASRELSGVVEDDEQFF. The CDR3, as DNA: TGTGCCAGCAGGGAACTTAGCGGGGTCGTCGAGGACGATGAGCAGTTCTTC.